This T cell receptor beta chain emerged from a study of human T cells and chemical hapten exposure (dated by TCRdb to about 2021). About the investigation overall: For sensitization, 2% DPC in acetone was applied to a 2 cm by 2 cm area of upper inner arm skin. Weekly therapeutic DPC doses were additionally applied to the scalp of patients throughout the roughly 23-week study period. Patch testing was done on the upper back using Finn chambers containing 0.01% DPC, and results were scored after 6 days according to International Contact Dermatitis Research Group standards. The mostly female patient cohort included alopecia areata with under or over 50% scalp involvement, alopecia totalis and alopecia universalis. Libraries were pooled for sequencing, and per-sample TCR yields varied mainly because of small differences in library volumes within the pool. The study tracked peripheral blood TCR repertoire changes in vivo during primary and secondary sensitization to the hapten diphenylcyclopropenone (DPC) in alopecia patients. Blood was sampled from patients pre-sensitization (week 0) and at 2, 6 and about 24 weeks after DPC sensitization. For TCR sequencing, blood came from about 29 alopecia patients at anywhere from one to four time points (pre-sensitization, 2, 6 and 24 weeks).

The study at large found these results: DPC sensitization did not change the number of TCRs with a frequency above 1 in 1000, and there was no evidence of changes in global repertoire structure. Patch test score correlated positively with the number of PT1 expanded TCRs, reaching significance at thresholds 8, 16 and 32 but not at 4. All patients had alopecia, a presumed autoimmune disease, so their immune response might differ from that of healthy individuals. Expanded TCRs formed significantly more large CDR3 similarity clusters than pre-sensitization or healthy control sets, consistent with antigen-driven responses. After repeated subsampling, the strength of the expansion versus patch-test correlation and the threshold at which it became significant changed.

From cysteine to phenylalanine, the CDR3 is 14 amino acids long. The entry retains the CDR3 DNA only, 42 bases that are in frame from base 1. CDR1 and CDR2, per the germline V gene, are LGHNA and YNFKEQ. The sample's time point label, in plain terms: pre-sensitization, week 0. The sample's treatment or condition label, decoded: therapeutic diphenylcyclopropenone sensitization with weekly scalp DPC. At every patch-test visit, the blood draw took place before the patch test was put on. Eligible patients were aged 18 to 70, diagnosed with alopecia, deemed suitable for DPC therapy, and excluded if pregnant. Total RNA was extracted from unfractionated whole blood that had been collected in Tempus Blood RNA tubes. Library creation used RACE. These reads were obtained on a NextSeq 500. During library preparation, unique molecular identifiers were attached to individual cDNA molecules so that TCRs could be counted in a quantitative, reproducible way. Each blood RNA sample was used to sequence both TCR alpha and TCR beta chains. For the original study's pipeline: The median number of TCRs per sample was some 100,000, ranging from 23,224 to 690,600. The Decombinator software suite was used to annotate V, J and CDR3 in the TCR reads. To make PS versus PT1 abundance plots, every sample was subsampled to the same number of TCRs (28,000). Expanded TCRs were defined as absent before sensitization and observed at least eight times at the 2-week time point. The public reads were run again by TCRdb, first through fastp at Q25 and then through MiXCR, and only productive beta chains were kept. Each CDR3 protein gets just one entry, which takes the most common genes and DNA from the rows behind it. TCRdb's processing, not the study's, gives the V and J calls here. The sample table lists 250,000 or so distinct CDR3 sequences, around 7.7% of them with a count of one. Together, the top ten hold 1.2% of the sample.

This clonotype was recorded a few times. Its target antigen remains unknown. One end of the junction does not line up with germline, which may come from a read error. This receptor was identified in a man younger than 30 with alopecia areata. Some clones in this sample may be carry-over from other donors' samples. The material sequenced was whole blood, taken in connection with sensitization to the hapten diphenylcyclopropenone (DPC). The sequence is built from TRBV4-2 and TRBJ2-3; a stretch of 8 junction bases matches TRBD1. The CDR3 corresponds to CASSQDKVGTGEDF. The nucleotide sequence reads TGTGCCAGCAGCCAAGATAAGGTCGGGACAGGCGAGGATTTT.